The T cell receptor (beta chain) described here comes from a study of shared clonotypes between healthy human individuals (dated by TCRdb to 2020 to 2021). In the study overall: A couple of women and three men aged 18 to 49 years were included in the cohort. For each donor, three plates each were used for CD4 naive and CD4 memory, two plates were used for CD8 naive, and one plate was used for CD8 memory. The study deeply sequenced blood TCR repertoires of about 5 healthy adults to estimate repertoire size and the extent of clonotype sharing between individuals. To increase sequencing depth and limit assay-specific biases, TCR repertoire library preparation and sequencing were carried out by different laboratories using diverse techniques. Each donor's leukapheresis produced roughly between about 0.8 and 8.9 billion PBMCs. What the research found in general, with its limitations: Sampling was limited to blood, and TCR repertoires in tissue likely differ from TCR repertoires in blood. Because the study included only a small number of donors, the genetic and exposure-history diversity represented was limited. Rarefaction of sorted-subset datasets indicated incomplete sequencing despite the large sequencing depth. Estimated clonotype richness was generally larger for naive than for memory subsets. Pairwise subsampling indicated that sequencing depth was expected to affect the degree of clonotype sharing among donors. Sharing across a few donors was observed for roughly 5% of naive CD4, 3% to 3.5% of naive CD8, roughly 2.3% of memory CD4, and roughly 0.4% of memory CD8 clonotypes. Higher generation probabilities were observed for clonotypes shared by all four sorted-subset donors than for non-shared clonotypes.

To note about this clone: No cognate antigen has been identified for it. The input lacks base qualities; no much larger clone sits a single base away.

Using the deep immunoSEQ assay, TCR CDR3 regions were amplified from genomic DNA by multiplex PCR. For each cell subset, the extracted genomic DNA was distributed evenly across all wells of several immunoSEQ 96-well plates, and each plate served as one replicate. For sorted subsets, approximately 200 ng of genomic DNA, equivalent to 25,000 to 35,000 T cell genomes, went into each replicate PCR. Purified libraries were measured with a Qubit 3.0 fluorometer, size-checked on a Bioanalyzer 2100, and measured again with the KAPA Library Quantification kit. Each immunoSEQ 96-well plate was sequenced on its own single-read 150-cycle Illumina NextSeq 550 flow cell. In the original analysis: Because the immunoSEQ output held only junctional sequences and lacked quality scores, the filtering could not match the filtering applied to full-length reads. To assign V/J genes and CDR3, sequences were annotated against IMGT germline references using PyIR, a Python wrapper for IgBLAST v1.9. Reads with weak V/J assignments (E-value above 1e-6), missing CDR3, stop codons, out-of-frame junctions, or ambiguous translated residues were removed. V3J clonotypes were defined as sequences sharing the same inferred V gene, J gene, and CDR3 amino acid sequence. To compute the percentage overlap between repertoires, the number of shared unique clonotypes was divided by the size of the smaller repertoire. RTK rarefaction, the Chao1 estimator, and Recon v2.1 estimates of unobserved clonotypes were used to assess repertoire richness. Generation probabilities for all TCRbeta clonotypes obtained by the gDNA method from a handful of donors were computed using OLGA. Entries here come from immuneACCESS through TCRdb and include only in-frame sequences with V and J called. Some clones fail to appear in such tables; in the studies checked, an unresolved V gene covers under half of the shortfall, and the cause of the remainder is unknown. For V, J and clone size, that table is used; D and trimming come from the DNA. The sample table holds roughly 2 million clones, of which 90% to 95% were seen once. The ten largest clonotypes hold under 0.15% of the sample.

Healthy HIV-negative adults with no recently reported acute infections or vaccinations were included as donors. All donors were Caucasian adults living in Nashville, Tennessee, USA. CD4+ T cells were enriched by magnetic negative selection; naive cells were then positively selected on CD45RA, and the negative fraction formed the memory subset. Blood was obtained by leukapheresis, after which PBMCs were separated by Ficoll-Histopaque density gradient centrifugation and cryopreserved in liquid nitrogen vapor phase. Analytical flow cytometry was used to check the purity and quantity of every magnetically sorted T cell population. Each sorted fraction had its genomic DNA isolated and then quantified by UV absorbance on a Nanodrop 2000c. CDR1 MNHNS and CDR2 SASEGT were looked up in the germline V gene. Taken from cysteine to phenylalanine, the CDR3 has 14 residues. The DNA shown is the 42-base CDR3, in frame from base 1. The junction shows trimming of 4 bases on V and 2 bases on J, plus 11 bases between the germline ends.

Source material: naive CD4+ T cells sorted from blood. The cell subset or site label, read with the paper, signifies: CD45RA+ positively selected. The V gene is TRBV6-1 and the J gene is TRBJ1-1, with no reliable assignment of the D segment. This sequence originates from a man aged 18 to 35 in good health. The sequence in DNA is TGTGCCAGCAGTGTAGAGAACGGTAACACTGAAGCTTTCTTT. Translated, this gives CASSVENGNTEAFF.